These 9 T cell receptor beta chains originate from one sample sequenced in a study of cytomegalovirus exposure and HLA in healthy donors. PCR used 60 Vbeta primers and 13 Jbeta primers. The repertoire was sequenced with immunoSEQ multiplex PCR; TCRdb's copy has only in-frame clones and lacks some. The sample carries around 100,000 clones, approximately 66% recorded once. Sequencing was done on a sample of PBMCs. The receptors stem from a man aged 40-50 years in good health and CMV-seropositive.

In its sample, this clone was seen a few times. V usage is TRBV7-8 and J usage is TRBJ2-3; 13 bases agree with TRBD2. This CDR3 has 17 amino acids. Losses at the gene ends were 5 bases for V and 4 bases for J; bases not matched to a gene: 9. Germline assignment: CDR1 SGHVS and CDR2 FQNEAQ. The CDR3 DNA sequence: TGTGCCAGCAGCCCGGAGACTAGCGGGAGGTTGGCAGATACGCAGTATTTT. It encodes CASSPETSGRLADTQYF.

The rearrangement joins TRBV10-3 to TRBJ1-3; tentatively, D is TRBD1 (6 bases). Trimming took off 6 bases at V and 4 bases at J, with 10 bases between the two ends. This CDR3 spans 13 amino acids. In germline, CDR1 is ENHRY, CDR2 SYGVKD. The CDR3 protein is CAISYRVGNTIYF. CDR3 nucleotide sequence: TGTGCCATCAGCTACAGGGTGGGAAACACCATATATTTT.

The chain links TRBV15 to TRBJ1-2; D gene uncertain. V lost 0 bases and J lost 8, with 31 bases in between. CDR3 size: 20 residues. CDR1 and CDR2 (germline): LNHNV, YYDKDF (reference sequence). CDR3 amino acids: CATSRDYPLMIGSGEGGYTF. The CDR3, as DNA: TGTGCCACCAGCAGAGATTATCCCCTTATGATAGGGTCCGGGGAGGGCGGCTACACCTTC.

This rearrangement joins TRBV9 to TRBJ2-2; D is unclear. Germline-derived CDR1 and CDR2 are SGDLS and YYNGEE. This CDR3 spans 15 amino acids. V was trimmed by 3 bases and J by 2 bases, leaving 11 bases between them. In DNA form, the CDR3 reads TGTGCCAGCAGCGCCACGAGATTTAACACCGGGGAGCTGTTTTTT. It is translated as CASSATRFNTGELFF.

The rearrangement joins TRBV10-3 to TRBJ1-3; D is uncertain. The V and J ends lost 11 bases and 3 bases respectively, with 14 bases between them. This CDR3 region has 13 residues. Germline V gives CDR1 ENHRY, CDR2 SYGVKD. As DNA, the CDR3 is TGTGCCTCCCTGGACGGGATTGGAAACACCATATATTTT. Translation: CASLDGIGNTIYF.

The chain couples TRBV6-6 to TRBJ2-5; TRBD2 aligns across 13 bases. Trimming removed 8 bases from V and 4 bases from J; junction bases left unmatched: 4. This CDR3 contains 14 residues. In germline, CDR1 is MNHNY, CDR2 SVGAGI (reference sequence). In DNA form, the CDR3 reads TGTGCCAGCCAACTAGCGGGAGGGGCAGAGACCCAGTACTTC. Its protein product is CASQLAGGAETQYF.

The chain links TRBV13 to TRBJ2-1; no firm D call. The V gene's germline CDR1 is PRHDT and CDR2 FYEKMQ (reference sequence). The CDR3 covers 12 residues. Trimming took off 5 bases at V and 3 bases at J, with 5 bases between the two ends. CDR3 sequence reads: CASSPNYNEQFF. CDR3 in DNA: TGTGCCAGCAGCCCCAACTACAATGAGCAGTTCTTC.

V is TRBV11-3 and J is TRBJ2-1, with D possibly matching TRBD1 (7 bases). Trimming left V 1 base short and J 7 bases short, with 17 bases between. Germline CDR1 is SGHNT and CDR2 is YENEEA. The CDR3 contains 16 residues. CDR3 region: CASSLAITQGRNEQFF. The CDR3 region has the DNA TGTGCCAGCAGCTTAGCTATAACACAGGGGAGGAATGAGCAGTTCTTC.

The chain employs TRBV7-3 and TRBJ2-7, with 12 bases that match TRBD1. The CDR3 contains 15 residues. Germline CDR1 is SGHTA and CDR2 is FQGTGA. After removal of 4 bases from V and 7 bases from J, the junction contained 8 bases not matched to a gene. Here the CDR3 reads CASSSPGQGAGEQYF. The CDR3 region has the DNA TGTGCCAGCAGCTCACCGGGACAGGGGGCAGGTGAGCAGTACTTC.